The table lists the clone carrying this T cell receptor (beta chain) with many counts. Antigen specificity is unknown. The data belong to a study of identical twins. TCRdb independently ran MiXCR on the 5' RACE reads; one entry per CDR3 protein. The sample lists 200,000 to 300,000 distinct CDR3 sequences; around 7.6% were seen once. Deletions cut 1 base from V and 3 bases from J, with 10 bases between. The CDR3 contains 14 residues. Findings and caveats of the study: It was out-of-frame TCR alpha sharing in monozygotic twins that models underestimated. For cord blood, abundant beta clonotypes had fewer insertions, unlike memory repertoires, which showed none.

A further study also used this sample, focusing on yellow fever vaccine responses in identical twins.

The receptor was derived from a woman aged 18-29 years in good health. The sequenced material came from CD8+ T cells sorted from blood. The rearrangement links TRBV12-3 or TRBV12-4 to TRBJ2-7; D is unclear. CDR3 in amino acids: CASSLGGNYYEQYF. The CDR3 DNA is TGTGCCAGCAGTTTAGGTGGCAATTACTACGAGCAGTACTTC.